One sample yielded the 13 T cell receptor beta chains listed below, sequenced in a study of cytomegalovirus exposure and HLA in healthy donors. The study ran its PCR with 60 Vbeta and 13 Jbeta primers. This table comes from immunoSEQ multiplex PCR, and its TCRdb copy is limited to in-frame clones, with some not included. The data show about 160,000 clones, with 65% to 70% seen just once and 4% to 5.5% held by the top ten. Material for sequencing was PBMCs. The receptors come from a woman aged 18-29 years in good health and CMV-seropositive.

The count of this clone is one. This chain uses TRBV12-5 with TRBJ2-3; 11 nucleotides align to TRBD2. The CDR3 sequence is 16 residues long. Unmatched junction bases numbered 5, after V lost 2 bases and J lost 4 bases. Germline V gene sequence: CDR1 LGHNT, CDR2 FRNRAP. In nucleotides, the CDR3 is TGTGCTAGTGGTTTGAGACTAGCGGGACGAGCAGATACGCAGTATTTT. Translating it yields CASGLRLAGRADTQYF. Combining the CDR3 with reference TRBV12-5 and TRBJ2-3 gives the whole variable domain DARVTQTPRHKVTEMGQEVTMRCQPILGHNTVFWYRQTMMQGLELLAYFRNRAPLDDSGMPKDRFSAEMPDATLATLKIQPSEPRDSAVYFCASGLRLAGRADTQYFGPGTRLTVL.

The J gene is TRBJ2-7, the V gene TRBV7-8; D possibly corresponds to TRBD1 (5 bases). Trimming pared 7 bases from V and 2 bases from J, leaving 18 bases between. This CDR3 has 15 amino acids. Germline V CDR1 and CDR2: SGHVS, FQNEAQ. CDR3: CASTLNPTGPYEQYF. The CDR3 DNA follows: TGTGCCAGCACCCTTAACCCAACAGGACCCTACGAGCAGTACTTC.

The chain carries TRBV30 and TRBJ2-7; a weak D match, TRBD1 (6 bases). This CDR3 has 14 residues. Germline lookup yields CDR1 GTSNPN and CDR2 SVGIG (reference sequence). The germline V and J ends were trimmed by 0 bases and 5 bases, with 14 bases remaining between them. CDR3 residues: CAWSVRQEWHEQYF. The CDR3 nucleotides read TGTGCCTGGAGTGTCCGACAGGAGTGGCACGAGCAGTACTTC.

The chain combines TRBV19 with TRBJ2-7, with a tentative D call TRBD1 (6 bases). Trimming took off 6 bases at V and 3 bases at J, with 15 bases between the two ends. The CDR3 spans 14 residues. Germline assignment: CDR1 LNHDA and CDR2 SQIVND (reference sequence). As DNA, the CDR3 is TGTGCCAGTAGCGCTAGCCTACAGGGCTACGAGCAGTACTTC. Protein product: CASSASLQGYEQYF.

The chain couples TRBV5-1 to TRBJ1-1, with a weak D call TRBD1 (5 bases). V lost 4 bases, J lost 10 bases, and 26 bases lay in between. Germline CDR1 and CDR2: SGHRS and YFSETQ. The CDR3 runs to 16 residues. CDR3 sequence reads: CASSPDLGGIGRAAFF. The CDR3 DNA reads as TGCGCCAGCAGCCCCGACCTGGGGGGGATCGGGAGGGCAGCTTTCTTT.

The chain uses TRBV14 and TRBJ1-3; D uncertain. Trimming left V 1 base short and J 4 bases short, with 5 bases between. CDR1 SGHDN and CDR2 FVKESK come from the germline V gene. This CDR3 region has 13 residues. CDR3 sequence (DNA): TGTGCCAGCAGCCAAGTGGCAGGAAACACCATATATTTT. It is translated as CASSQVAGNTIYF. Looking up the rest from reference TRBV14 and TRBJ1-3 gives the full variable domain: EAGVTQFPSHSVIEKGQTVTLRCDPISGHDNLYWYRRVMGKEIKFLLHFVKESKQDESGMPNNRFLAERTGGTYSTLKVQPAELEDSGVYFCASSQVAGNTIYFGEGSWLTVV.

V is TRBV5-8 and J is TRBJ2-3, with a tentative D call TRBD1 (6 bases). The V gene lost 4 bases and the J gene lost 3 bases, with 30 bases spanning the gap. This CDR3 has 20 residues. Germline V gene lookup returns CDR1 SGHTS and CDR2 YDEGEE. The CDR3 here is CASSGGHGFPSTLVTDTQYF. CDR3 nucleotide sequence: TGTGCCAGCAGCGGGGGACACGGTTTTCCCTCTACTTTAGTTACAGATACGCAGTATTTT. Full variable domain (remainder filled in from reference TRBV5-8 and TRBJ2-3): EAGVTQSPTHLIKTRGQQATLRCSPISGHTSVYWYQQALGLGLQFLLWYDEGEERNRGNFPPRFSGRQFPNYSSELNVNALELEDSALYLCASSGGHGFPSTLVTDTQYFGPGTRLTVL.

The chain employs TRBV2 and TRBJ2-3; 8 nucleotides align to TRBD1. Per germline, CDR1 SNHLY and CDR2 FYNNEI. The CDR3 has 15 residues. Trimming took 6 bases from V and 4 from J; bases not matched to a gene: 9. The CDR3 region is CASRGGQGRSDTQYF. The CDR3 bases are TGTGCCAGCAGGGGCGGACAGGGCCGGTCAGATACGCAGTATTTT.

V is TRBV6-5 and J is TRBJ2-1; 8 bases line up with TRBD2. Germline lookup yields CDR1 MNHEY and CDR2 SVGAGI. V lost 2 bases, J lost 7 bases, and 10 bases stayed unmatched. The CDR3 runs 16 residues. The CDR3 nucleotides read TGTGCCAGCAGTTACACCTTTAGCGGGACCCCGAATGAGCAGTTCTTC. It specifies CASSYTFSGTPNEQFF.

The CDR3 DNA reads TGCGCCAGCAGCTTGAACCCTGCCGACAGGCCGCTGAATGGCTACACCTTC. This encodes CASSLNPADRPLNGYTF. This chain uses TRBV5-1 with TRBJ1-2, with D possibly TRBD1 on 6 matching bases. V was shortened by 1 base and J by 6 bases, with 22 bases between the two germline ends. This CDR3 comprises 17 residues. Germline V gene sequence: CDR1 SGHRS, CDR2 YFSETQ.

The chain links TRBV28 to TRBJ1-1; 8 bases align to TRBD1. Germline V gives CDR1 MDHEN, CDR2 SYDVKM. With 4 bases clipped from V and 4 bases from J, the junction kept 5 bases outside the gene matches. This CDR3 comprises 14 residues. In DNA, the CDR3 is TGTGCCAGCAGTTGGGCAACAGGGGGCACTGAAGCTTTCTTT. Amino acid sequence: CASSWATGGTEAFF.

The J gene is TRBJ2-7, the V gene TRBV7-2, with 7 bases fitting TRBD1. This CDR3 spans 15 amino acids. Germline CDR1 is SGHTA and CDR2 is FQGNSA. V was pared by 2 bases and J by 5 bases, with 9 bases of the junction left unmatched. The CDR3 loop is CASSLLSTGHHEQYF. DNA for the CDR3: TGTGCCAGCAGCTTACTGTCGACAGGGCACCACGAGCAGTACTTC.

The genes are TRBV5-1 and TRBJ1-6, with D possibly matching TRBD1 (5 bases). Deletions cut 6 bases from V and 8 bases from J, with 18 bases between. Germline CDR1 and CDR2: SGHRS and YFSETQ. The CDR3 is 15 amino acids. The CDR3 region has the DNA TGCGCCAGCACCCCGGGAGGGACTGATTATTCACCCCTCCACTTT. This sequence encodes CASTPGGTDYSPLHF.